The present entry profiles one T cell receptor beta chain with its context. Residents of 24 US areas, aged about 18 to 95 years, made up the participants. Germline V gene data show CDR1 as SGHNT and CDR2 as YENEEA. The CDR3 is 13 amino acids. V lost 3 bases, J lost 1 base, and 6 bases lay in between. These data are taken from a study of blood T cell repertoires in COVID-19. Study background: COVID-19 samples, acute and convalescent, were from the United States, Italy and Spain.

In the original processing: Amplification of reference gene primers provided the estimated nucleated cell counts. TCRdb's table, derived via immunoSEQ multiplex PCR, lists solely in-frame clones and lacks some. For V, J and clone size, that table is used; D and trimming come from the DNA. The sample consists of around 250,000 clones, 91% of them appearing once. The sequencing input was PBMCs or T cells enriched from blood (not recorded which). The gene calls are TRBV11-3 and TRBJ1-1; D perhaps matches TRBD1 (5 bases). The sequence was collected from a human donor in a cohort exposed to, infected with or recovered from COVID-19 (not recorded which). The donor label of this sample is uncertain. The CDR3 DNA reads TGTGCCAGCAGCTTGGGGGGGAACACTGAAGCTTTCTTT. This sequence encodes CASSLGGNTEAFF.